These 19 T cell receptor beta chains share one sample of origin, sequenced in a study of CD8 T cells in ankylosing spondylitis. Study-wide findings and caveats: Seemingly distinctive of ankylosing spondylitis blood was a TCR beta motif formed by eight highly homologous variants.

Their specific antigens are unknown. TCRdb called the 5' RACE reads again in MiXCR, with one record for every CDR3 protein. The table shows over 400,000 distinct CDR3 sequences, with roughly 25% occurring only once. The material sequenced was blood, either unsorted or a sorted T cell fraction (not recorded which). The receptors derive from a male donor with ankylosing spondylitis.

This clonotype was seen only a few times. CDR3 sequence reads: CAISVDRFSYNSPLHF. The CDR3, as DNA: TGTGCCATCAGCGTAGACAGATTCTCCTATAATTCACCCCTCCACTTT. The chain carries TRBV10-3 and TRBJ1-6; tentative D call: TRBD1 (5 bases). The length of the CDR3 is 16 residues. Trimming stripped 6 bases from V and 0 bases from J, with 12 bases between. The V gene's germline CDR1 is ENHRY and CDR2 SYGVKD.

This clonotype was observed a handful of times. The CDR3 loop reads CASAPTGGSGANVLTF. For the CDR3, the DNA is TGTGCCAGCGCCCCCACAGGGGGCTCTGGGGCCAACGTCCTGACTTTC. The rearrangement joins TRBV12-3 or TRBV12-4 to TRBJ2-6, with 8 bases aligning to TRBD1. V shed 8 bases, J shed 0 bases, and the junction held 6 bases outside the gene matches. The CDR3 is made up of 16 amino acids.

This clonotype occurred many times. This chain joins TRBV12-3 or TRBV12-4 and TRBJ1-2; D is unclear. V was trimmed by 6 bases and J by 6 bases, leaving 11 bases between them. The CDR3 has 12 residues. CDR3 region: CASSINSDGYTF. As DNA, the CDR3 is TGTGCCAGCAGCATTAACAGCGATGGCTACACCTTC.

The chain employs TRBV10-3 and TRBJ1-4, with TRBD1 matching 7 bases. The J segment lost 4 bases and the V segment lost 0 bases, leaving 5 bases of the junction unmatched. Germline lookup yields CDR1 ENHRY and CDR2 SYGVKD. The CDR3 totals 16 residues. DNA for the CDR3: TGTGCCATCAGTGAGTCGCGGGGACAGCATAATGAAAAACTGTTTTTT. This translates into CAISESRGQHNEKLFF.

The chain couples TRBV20-1 to TRBJ2-7, with 7 bases matching TRBD2. Germline CDR1 is DFQATT and CDR2 is SNEGSKA (reference sequence). V gave up 3 bases and J gave up 4 bases; unmatched junction bases: 9. The CDR3 loop spans 14 amino acids. Here the CDR3 reads CSARLPGGLYEQYF. The DNA for the CDR3 is TGCAGTGCTAGGCTCCCGGGAGGCTTATACGAGCAGTACTTC.

The chain recombines TRBV20-1 with TRBJ1-1; D remains ambiguous. This CDR3 is built from 11 residues. V was cut by 7 bases and J by 3 bases, with 9 bases left in between. The germline gives CDR1 DFQATT, CDR2 SNEGSKA (reference sequence). CDR3 loop: CSVVRHTEAFF. CDR3 in DNA: TGCAGTGTTGTCAGGCACACTGAAGCTTTCTTT.

This rearrangement joins TRBV12-3 or TRBV12-4 to TRBJ2-2, with a possible D match to TRBD1 (6 bases). Trimming removed 6 bases from V and 1 base from J, with 12 bases in between. The length of the CDR3 is 15 residues. Here the CDR3 DNA reads TGTGCCAGCAGGTCCGGGACACTGAACACCGGGGAGCTGTTTTTT. This codes for CASRSGTLNTGELFF.

The rearrangement links TRBV29-1 to TRBJ2-7; D uncertain. The CDR3 has 13 amino acids. With 7 bases removed from V and 6 bases from J, the gap between germline ends came to 19 bases. Germline lookup yields CDR1 SQVTM and CDR2 ANQGSEA. The CDR3 loop is CSALNTGVGEQYF. CDR3 bases: TGCAGCGCTTTAAATACTGGGGTTGGCGAGCAGTACTTC.

The rearrangement uses TRBV29-1 and TRBJ1-4; TRBD1 is a possible D gene (5 bases). Germline CDR1 and CDR2: SQVTM and ANQGSEA. This CDR3 contains 14 residues. Trimming pared 7 bases from V and 7 bases from J, leaving 19 bases between. The CDR3 loop is CSAVYRPRGEKLFF. CDR3 sequence (DNA): TGCAGCGCTGTTTACAGGCCCCGAGGTGAAAAACTGTTTTTT.

Many counts were recorded for this clonotype. V is TRBV5-1 and J is TRBJ2-2, with unresolved D. CDR1 SGHRS and CDR2 YFSETQ come from the germline V gene. This CDR3 contains 15 residues. The germline V and J ends were trimmed by 0 bases and 5 bases, with 11 bases remaining between them. CDR3 coding DNA: TGCGCCAGCAGCTTGGGGCCGTTGGAGACCGGGGAGCTGTTTTTT. This gives the protein CASSLGPLETGELFF.

The chain has TRBV7-9 and TRBJ2-3; D may be TRBD2 (5 bases). This CDR3 contains 14 residues. Germline CDR1 reads SEHNR; CDR2 reads FQNEAQ (reference sequence). The ends were cut back, 1 base at V and 6 bases at J, with 11 bases in the middle. The CDR3 here is CASSLEVTGDTQYF. The CDR3 DNA is TGTGCCAGCAGCTTAGAGGTGACGGGGGATACGCAGTATTTT. Complete variable domain (other parts from reference TRBV7-9 and TRBJ2-3): DTGVSQNPRHKITKRGQNVTFRCDPISEHNRLYWYRQTLGQGPEFLTYFQNEAQLEKSRLLSDRFSAERPKGSFSTLEIQRTEQGDSAMYLCASSLEVTGDTQYFGPGTRLTVL.

The chain is built from TRBV18 and TRBJ1-2; a weak D match, TRBD1 (6 bases). CDR1 KGHSH and CDR2 LQKENI come from the germline V gene. This CDR3 contains 15 residues. Between the trimmed V and J ends, which lost 0 bases and 4 bases, there was a span of 12 bases. The CDR3 here is CASSPPGTLFYGYTF. In DNA form, the CDR3 reads TGTGCCAGCTCACCACCGGGGACACTTTTCTATGGCTACACCTTC.

This clonotype was counted a few times. The V call is TRBV12-3 or TRBV12-4, the J call TRBJ1-1, with 7 bases identical to TRBD1. With V trimmed by 6 bases and J by 4 bases, 8 bases remained unmatched. The CDR3 is 14 amino acids. CDR3 sequence reads: CASRSTGVGTEAFF. CDR3 DNA: TGTGCCAGCAGGTCTACAGGGGTGGGCACTGAAGCTTTCTTT.

The chain uses TRBV19 and TRBJ1-1; TRBD1 is a possible D gene (6 bases). The CDR3 covers 14 residues. V lost 9 bases and J 6 bases, leaving 20 bases between the germline ends. Germline CDR1 LNHDA, CDR2 SQIVND (reference sequence). The CDR3 nucleotides read TGTGCCAGCGCCTCGGTGGGGGCCGGGGCTGAAGCTTTCTTT. Translating gives CASASVGAGAEAFF.

This clonotype was seen a handful of times. The rearrangement links TRBV3-1 to TRBJ1-4; D might be TRBD1 (5 bases). Germline assignment: CDR1 LGHDT and CDR2 YNNKEL (reference sequence). The CDR3 is 16 amino acids. Trimming left V 2 bases short and J 0 bases short, with 10 bases between. CDR3 in DNA: TGTGCCAGCAGCCAATATATGGGGGCAACTAATGAAAAACTGTTTTTT. Protein sequence: CASSQYMGATNEKLFF.

The J gene is TRBJ1-4, the V gene TRBV3-1; D unresolved. This CDR3 has 15 residues. The germline CDR1 and CDR2 sequences are LGHDT and YNNKEL (reference sequence). V lost 3 bases to trimming and J lost 2 bases, with 10 bases between them. CDR3 loop: CASSQTFGTNEKLFF. CDR3 sequence (DNA): TGTGCCAGCAGCCAGACTTTCGGGACTAATGAAAAACTGTTTTTT.

CDR3 sequence (DNA): TGCGCCAGCAGCTTTTCCGGGACAGGGAGCCGCGAGCAGTACTTC. It encodes CASSFSGTGSREQYF. This chain links TRBV5-1 with TRBJ2-7, with 9 bases lining up with TRBD1. This CDR3 region has 15 residues. Germline-derived CDR1 and CDR2 are SGHRS and YFSETQ. V dropped 2 bases and J dropped 6; count of bases not matched to a gene: 9.

This chain joins TRBV3-1 and TRBJ1-1; D is unclear. There are 14 residues in the CDR3. Germline CDR1 and CDR2: LGHDT and YNNKEL (reference sequence). V lost 0 bases and J lost 10, with 15 bases in between. The CDR3 sequence: CASSQDFGLSRAFF. The CDR3 DNA follows: TGTGCCAGCAGCCAAGATTTCGGTCTGAGTAGAGCTTTCTTT.

The chain couples TRBV20-1 to TRBJ2-7; 8 bases are a match to TRBD1. The trim removed 5 bases at V and 2 bases at J, leaving 2 bases unmatched. Germline assignment: CDR1 DFQATT and CDR2 SNEGSKA (reference sequence). This CDR3 is built from 12 residues. The CDR3 here is CSALDRAYEQYF. The CDR3 DNA follows: TGCAGTGCTCTGGACAGGGCCTACGAGCAGTACTTC.